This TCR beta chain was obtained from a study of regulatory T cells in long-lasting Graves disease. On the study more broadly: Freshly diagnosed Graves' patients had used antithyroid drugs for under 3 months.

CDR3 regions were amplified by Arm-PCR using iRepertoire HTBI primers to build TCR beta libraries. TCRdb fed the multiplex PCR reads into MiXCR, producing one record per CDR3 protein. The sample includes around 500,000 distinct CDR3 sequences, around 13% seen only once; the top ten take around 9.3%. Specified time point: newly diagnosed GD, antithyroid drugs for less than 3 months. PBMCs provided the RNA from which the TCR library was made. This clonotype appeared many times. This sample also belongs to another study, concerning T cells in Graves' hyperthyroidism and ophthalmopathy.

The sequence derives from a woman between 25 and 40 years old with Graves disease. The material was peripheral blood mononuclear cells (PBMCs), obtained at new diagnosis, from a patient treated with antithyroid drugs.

The CDR3 is CASSVGKQRNTGELFF. The CDR3 region has the DNA TGTGCCAGCAGCGTAGGGAAACAGCGGAACACCGGGGAGCTGTTTTTT. The gene calls are TRBV11-2 and TRBJ2-2; no reliable D call. This CDR3 has 16 residues. V dropped 5 bases and J dropped 1 base, with 14 bases sitting between them. Looked up from germline, CDR1 is SGHAT and CDR2 is FQNNGV.